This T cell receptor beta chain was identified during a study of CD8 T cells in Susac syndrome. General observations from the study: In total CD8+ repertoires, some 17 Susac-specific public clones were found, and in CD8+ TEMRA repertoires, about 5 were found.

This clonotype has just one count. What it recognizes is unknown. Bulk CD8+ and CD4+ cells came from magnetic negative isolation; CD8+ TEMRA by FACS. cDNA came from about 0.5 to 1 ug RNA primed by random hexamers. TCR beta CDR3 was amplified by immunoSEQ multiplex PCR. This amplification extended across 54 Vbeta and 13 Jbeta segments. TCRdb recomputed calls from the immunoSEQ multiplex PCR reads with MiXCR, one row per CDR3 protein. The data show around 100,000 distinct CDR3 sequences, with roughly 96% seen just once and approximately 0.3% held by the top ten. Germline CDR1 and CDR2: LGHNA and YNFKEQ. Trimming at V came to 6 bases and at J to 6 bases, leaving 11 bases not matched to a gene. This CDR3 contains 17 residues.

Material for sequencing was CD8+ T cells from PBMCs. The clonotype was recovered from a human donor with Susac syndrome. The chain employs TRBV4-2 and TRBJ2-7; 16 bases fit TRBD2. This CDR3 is CASREAGLAGGPSEQYF. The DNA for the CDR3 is TGTGCCAGCAGGGAAGCGGGACTAGCGGGAGGGCCGAGCGAGCAGTACTTC.